This T cell receptor (beta chain) comes out of a study of cytomegalovirus exposure and HLA in healthy donors. Unmatched junction bases numbered 8, after V lost 1 base and J lost 6 bases. Germline CDR1 reads ENHRY; CDR2 reads SYGVKD. CDR3 length equals 17 residues. Notes on the study in general: For most subjects, TCR beta sequences were reported to predict HLA-A and HLA-B alleles with accuracy. Researchers counted about 150 TCR beta chains as cytomegalovirus-associated. It was reported that the classifier diagnosed cytomegalovirus status with high specificity and sensitivity in both the original and validation cohorts.

PCR employed 60 Vbeta and 13 Jbeta primers. Data came from immunoSEQ multiplex PCR; TCRdb stores just in-frame clones and leaves some out. Of 150,000 to 160,000 clones listed, 80% were seen once; the top ten hold 10% to 15%. A note on this clone: Its antigen is still unknown.

The gene calls are TRBV10-3 and TRBJ2-1; 11 bases map to TRBD1. The sequenced sample consisted of PBMCs. The TCR comes from a man younger than 45 in good health and CMV-seropositive. DNA for the CDR3: TGTGCCATCAGTGAGTTCTTCGCCGGGACAGGGGGCAATGAGCAGTTCTTC. Protein sequence: CAISEFFAGTGGNEQFF.